This T cell receptor beta chain was documented in a study of human T cells and chemical hapten exposure. Study-level background: Enrolled patients were predominantly female and had alopecia areata, totalis or universalis. Study conclusions and caveats: With patch test score, the counts of PT1 expanded TCRs showed a positive correlation. Among expanded TCRs, significantly more large CDR3 similarity clusters formed than among controls.

This clonotype was found a few times. Its antigen is not known. TCRdb itself ran the RACE reads through MiXCR, one entry per CDR3 protein. The data show some 400,000 distinct CDR3 sequences, 4.5% to 6% seen once. The CDR3 contains 13 residues. Looked up from germline, CDR1 is KGHSH and CDR2 is LQKENI. After removal of 5 bases from V and 5 bases from J, the junction contained 3 bases not matched to a gene. Stated time point: pre-sensitization, week 0. Treatment indicated: therapeutic diphenylcyclopropenone sensitization with weekly scalp DPC. Venepuncture was done earlier than the placement of each patch test.

The starting material was whole blood, obtained in connection with sensitization to the hapten diphenylcyclopropenone (DPC). The sequence derives from a woman aged 45-59 years with alopecia areata. Some clones in this sample may be carry-over from other donors' samples. This sequence joins TRBV18 and TRBJ1-1, with 9 positions matching TRBD1. CDR3 sequence: CASSNGQGTEAFF. The CDR3 DNA reads as TGTGCCAGCTCAAACGGACAGGGGACTGAAGCTTTCTTT. Full variable domain (missing parts from reference TRBV18 and TRBJ1-1): NAGVMQNPRHLVRRRGQEARLRCSPMKGHSHVYWYRQLPEEGLKFMVYLQKENIIDESGMPKERFSAEFPKEGPSILRIQQVVRGDSAAYFCASSNGQGTEAFFGQGTRLTVV.